One sample yielded the 4 T cell receptor beta chains listed below, sequenced in a study of cytomegalovirus exposure and HLA in healthy donors. This PCR relied on a set of 60 Vbeta primers and 13 Jbeta primers. TCRdb keeps only in-frame clones here, not all; method: immunoSEQ multiplex PCR. The sample has some 160,000 clones, around 78% seen once. The sequenced material came from PBMCs. These receptors were collected from a man aged 40-49 years in good health and CMV-seronegative.

The chain joins TRBV5-1 to TRBJ2-3, with 7 nucleotides matching TRBD2. Trimming removed 3 bases from V and 4 bases from J; junction bases left unmatched: 2. In germline, CDR1 is SGHRS, CDR2 YFSETQ. The CDR3 sequence is 13 residues long. The CDR3 nucleotides read TGCGCCAGCAGCTGGCTAGCGGCAGATACGCAGTATTTT. Protein: CASSWLAADTQYF.

The chain couples TRBV5-1 to TRBJ2-7; tentatively, D is TRBD2 (6 bases). This CDR3 is built from 16 residues. Deletions cut 3 bases from V and 3 bases from J, with 19 bases between. Germline V gene lookup returns CDR1 SGHRS and CDR2 YFSETQ. The CDR3 reads CASSSLPRLGVYEQYF. The CDR3 nucleotides are TGCGCCAGCAGCTCCCTCCCCCGACTAGGGGTCTACGAGCAGTACTTC.

V is TRBV5-1 and J is TRBJ2-7, with D possibly being TRBD1 (7 bases). Germline CDR1 SGHRS, CDR2 YFSETQ. There are 16 residues in the CDR3. V was shortened by 0 bases and J by 5 bases, with 18 bases between the two germline ends. The CDR3 nucleotides read TGCGCCAGCAGCTTGGCTATAGGGCAGGGGGGAAACGAGCAGTACTTC. Amino acids: CASSLAIGQGGNEQYF.

The V call is TRBV6-4, the J call TRBJ2-3; 11 positions agree with TRBD2. V shed 10 bases and J 1 base; nucleotides not matched to a gene: 7. CDR1 and CDR2 from the germline V gene are MRHNA and SNTAGT. CDR3 length equals 15 residues. CDR3 region: CATRRGLAGTDTQYF. DNA of the CDR3: TGTGCCACCCGGAGGGGACTAGCGGGCACAGATACGCAGTATTTT.